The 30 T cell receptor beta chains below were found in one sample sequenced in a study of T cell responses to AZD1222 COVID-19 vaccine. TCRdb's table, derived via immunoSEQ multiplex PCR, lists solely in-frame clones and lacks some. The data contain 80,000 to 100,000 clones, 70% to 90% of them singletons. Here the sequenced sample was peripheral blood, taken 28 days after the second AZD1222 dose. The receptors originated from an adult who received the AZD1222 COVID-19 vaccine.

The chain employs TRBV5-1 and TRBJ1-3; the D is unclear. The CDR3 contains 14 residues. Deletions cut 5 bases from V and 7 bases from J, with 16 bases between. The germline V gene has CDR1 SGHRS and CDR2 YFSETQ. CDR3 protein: CASRRESGRNTIYF. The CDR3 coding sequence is TGCGCCAGCAGGCGGGAGTCAGGTCGGAACACCATATATTTT. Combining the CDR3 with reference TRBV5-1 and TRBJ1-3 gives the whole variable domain KAGVTQTPRYLIKTRGQQVTLSCSPISGHRSVSWYQQTPGQGLQFLFEYFSETQRNKGNFPGRFSGRQFSNSRSEMNVSTLELGDSALYLCASRRESGRNTIYFGEGSWLTVV.

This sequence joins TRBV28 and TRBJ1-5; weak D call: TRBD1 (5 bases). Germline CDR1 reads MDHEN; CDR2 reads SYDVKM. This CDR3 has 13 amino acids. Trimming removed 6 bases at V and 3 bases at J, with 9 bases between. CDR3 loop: CASRGEFNQPQHF. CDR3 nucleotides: TGTGCCAGCAGGGGGGAGTTCAATCAGCCCCAGCATTTT.

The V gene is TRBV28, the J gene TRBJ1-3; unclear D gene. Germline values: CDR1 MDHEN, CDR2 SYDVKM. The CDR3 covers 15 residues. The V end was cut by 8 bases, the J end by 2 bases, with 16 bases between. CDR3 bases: TGTGCCAGCTCCCCCGACTCGACCGCTGGAAACACCATATATTTT. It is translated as CASSPDSTAGNTIYF.

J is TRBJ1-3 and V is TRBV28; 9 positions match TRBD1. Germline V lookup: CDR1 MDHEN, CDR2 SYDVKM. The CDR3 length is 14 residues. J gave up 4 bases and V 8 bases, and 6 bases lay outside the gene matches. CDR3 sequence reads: CASLRQGVGNTIYF. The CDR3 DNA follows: TGTGCCAGCCTACGACAGGGGGTAGGAAACACCATATATTTT.

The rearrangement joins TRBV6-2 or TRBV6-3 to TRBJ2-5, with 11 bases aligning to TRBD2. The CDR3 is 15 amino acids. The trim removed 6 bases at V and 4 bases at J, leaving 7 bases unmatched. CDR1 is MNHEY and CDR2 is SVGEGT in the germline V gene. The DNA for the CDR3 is TGTGCCAGCAGCCAACGCGGGACTAGCGGAGAGACCCAGTACTTC. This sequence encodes CASSQRGTSGETQYF.

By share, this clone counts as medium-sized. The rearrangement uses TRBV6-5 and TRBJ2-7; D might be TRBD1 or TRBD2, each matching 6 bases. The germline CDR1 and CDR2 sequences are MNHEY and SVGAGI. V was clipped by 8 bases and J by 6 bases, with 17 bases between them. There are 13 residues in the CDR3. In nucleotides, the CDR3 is TGTGCCAGCGGAGGGGACGGAGGGGGCGAGCAGTACTTC. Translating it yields CASGGDGGGEQYF.

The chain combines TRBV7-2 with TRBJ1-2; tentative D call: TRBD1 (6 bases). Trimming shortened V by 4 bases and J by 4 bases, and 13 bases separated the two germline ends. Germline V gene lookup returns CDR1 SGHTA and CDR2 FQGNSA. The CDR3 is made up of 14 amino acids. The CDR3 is CASSSQTGSYGYTF. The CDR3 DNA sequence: TGTGCCAGCAGCTCTCAAACAGGGAGCTATGGCTACACCTTC.

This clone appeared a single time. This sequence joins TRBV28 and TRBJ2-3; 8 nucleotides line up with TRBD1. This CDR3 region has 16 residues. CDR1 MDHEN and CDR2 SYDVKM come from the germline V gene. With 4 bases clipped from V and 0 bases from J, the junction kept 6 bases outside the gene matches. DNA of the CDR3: TGTGCCAGCAGTTACGCCGACAGGGGCAGCACAGATACGCAGTATTTT. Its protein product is CASSYADRGSTDTQYF.

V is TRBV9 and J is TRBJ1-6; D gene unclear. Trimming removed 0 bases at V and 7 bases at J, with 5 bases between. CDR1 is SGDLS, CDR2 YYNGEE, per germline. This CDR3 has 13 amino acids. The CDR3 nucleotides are TGTGCCAGCAGCGTAGTTTACAATTCACCCCTCCACTTT. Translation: CASSVVYNSPLHF. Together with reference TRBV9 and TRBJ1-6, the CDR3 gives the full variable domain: DSGVTQTPKHLITATGQRVTLRCSPRSGDLSVYWYQQSLDQGLQFLIQYYNGEERAKGNILERFSAQQFPDLHSELNLSSLELGDSALYFCASSVVYNSPLHFGNGTRLTVT.

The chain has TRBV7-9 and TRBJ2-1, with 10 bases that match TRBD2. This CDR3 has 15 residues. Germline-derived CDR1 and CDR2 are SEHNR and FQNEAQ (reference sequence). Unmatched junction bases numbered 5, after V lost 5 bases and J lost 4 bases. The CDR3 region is CASSREAGGYNEQFF. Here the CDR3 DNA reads TGTGCCAGCAGCAGAGAAGCGGGAGGGTACAATGAGCAGTTCTTC.

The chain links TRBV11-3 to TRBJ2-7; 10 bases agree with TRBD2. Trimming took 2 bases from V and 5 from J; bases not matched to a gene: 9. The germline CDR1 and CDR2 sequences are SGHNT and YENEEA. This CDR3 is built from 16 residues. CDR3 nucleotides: TGTGCCAGCAGCTTACCTAGCGGGAGACTTCAGAACGAGCAGTACTTC. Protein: CASSLPSGRLQNEQYF.

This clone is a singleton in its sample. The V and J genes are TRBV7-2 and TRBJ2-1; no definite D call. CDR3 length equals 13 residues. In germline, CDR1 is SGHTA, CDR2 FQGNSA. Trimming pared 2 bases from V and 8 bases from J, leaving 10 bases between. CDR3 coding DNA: TGTGCCAGCAGCTTACGCCGAAGGGATGAGCAGTTCTTC. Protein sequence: CASSLRRRDEQFF.

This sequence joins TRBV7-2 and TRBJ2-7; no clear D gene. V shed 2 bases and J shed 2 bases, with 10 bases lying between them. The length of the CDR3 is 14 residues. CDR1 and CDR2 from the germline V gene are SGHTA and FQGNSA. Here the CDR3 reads CASSLSDGPYEQYF. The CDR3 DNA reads TGTGCCAGCAGCTTATCTGACGGGCCCTACGAGCAGTACTTC.

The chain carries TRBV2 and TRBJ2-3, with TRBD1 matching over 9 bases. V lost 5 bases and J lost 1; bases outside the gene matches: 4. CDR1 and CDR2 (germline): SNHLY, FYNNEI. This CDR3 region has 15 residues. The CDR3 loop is CASSYRDRGTDTQYF. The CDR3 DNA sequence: TGTGCCAGCAGTTACCGGGACAGGGGCACAGATACGCAGTATTTT.

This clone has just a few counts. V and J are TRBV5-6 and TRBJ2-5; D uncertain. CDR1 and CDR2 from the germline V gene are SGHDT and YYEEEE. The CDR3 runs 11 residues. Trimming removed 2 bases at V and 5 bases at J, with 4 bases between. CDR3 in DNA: TGTGCCAGCAGCTTTGGGGAGACCCAGTACTTC. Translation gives CASSFGETQYF.

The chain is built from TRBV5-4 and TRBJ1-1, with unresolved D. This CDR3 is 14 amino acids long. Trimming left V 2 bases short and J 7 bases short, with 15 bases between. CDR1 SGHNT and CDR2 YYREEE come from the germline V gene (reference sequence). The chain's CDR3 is CASSFSGVYDEAFF. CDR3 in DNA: TGTGCCAGCAGCTTTTCCGGTGTGTACGATGAAGCTTTCTTT.

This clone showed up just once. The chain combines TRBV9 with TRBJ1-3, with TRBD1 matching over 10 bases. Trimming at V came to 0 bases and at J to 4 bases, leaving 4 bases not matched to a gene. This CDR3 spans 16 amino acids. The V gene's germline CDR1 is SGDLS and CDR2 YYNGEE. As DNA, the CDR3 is TGTGCCAGCAGCGTAGACGGGACAGGGGCCGGAAACACCATATATTTT. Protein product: CASSVDGTGAGNTIYF.

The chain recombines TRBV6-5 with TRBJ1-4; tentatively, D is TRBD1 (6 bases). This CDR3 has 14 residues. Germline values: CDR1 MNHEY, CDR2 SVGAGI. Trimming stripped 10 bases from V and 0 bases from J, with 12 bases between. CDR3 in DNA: TGTGCCACCCGGACAGAGGCAACTAATGAAAAACTGTTTTTT. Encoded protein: CATRTEATNEKLFF.

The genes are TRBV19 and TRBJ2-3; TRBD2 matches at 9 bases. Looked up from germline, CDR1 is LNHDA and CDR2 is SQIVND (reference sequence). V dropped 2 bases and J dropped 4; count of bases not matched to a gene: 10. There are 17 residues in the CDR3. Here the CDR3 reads CASSISGAGGLSDTQYF. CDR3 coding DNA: TGTGCCAGTAGTATAAGTGGCGCGGGGGGGCTATCAGATACGCAGTATTTT.

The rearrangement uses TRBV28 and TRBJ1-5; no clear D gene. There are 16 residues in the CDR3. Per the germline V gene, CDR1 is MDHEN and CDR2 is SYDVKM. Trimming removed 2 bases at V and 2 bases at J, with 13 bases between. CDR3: CASSLRRNSGNQPQHF. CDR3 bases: TGTGCCAGCAGTTTAAGGAGGAACTCGGGCAATCAGCCCCAGCATTTT. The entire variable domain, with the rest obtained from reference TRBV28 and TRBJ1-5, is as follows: DVKVTQSSRYLVKRTGEKVFLECVQDMDHENMFWYRQDPGLGLRLIYFSYDVKMKEKGDIPEGYSVSREKKERFSLILESASTNQTSMYLCASSLRRNSGNQPQHFGDGTRLSIL.

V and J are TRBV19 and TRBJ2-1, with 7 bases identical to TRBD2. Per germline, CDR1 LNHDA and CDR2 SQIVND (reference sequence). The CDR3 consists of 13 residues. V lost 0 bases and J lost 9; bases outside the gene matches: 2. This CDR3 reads CASSIDQRGEQFF. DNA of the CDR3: TGTGCCAGTAGTATAGATCAGCGGGGTGAGCAGTTCTTC.

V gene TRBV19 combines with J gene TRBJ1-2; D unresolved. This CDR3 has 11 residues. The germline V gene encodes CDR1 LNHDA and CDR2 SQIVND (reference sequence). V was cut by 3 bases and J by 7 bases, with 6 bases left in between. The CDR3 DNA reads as TGTGCCAGTAGTATTTCAAGTGGCTACACCTTC. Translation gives CASSISSGYTF.

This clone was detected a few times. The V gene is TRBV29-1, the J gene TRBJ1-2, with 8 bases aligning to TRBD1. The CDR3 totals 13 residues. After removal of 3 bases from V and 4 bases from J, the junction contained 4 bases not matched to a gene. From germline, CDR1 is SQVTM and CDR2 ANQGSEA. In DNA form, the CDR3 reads TGCAGCGTTGAGGGGACAGGTAGCTATGGCTACACCTTC. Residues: CSVEGTGSYGYTF.

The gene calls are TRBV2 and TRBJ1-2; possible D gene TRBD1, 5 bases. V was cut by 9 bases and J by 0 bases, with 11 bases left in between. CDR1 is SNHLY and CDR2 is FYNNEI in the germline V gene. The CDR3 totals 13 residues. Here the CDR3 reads CASRQSSNYGYTF. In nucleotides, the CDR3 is TGTGCCAGTAGACAGAGCTCTAACTATGGCTACACCTTC.

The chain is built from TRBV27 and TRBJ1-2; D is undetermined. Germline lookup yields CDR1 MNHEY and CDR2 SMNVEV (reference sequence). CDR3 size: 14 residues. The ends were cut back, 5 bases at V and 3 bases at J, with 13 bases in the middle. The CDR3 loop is CASSPNTVHYGYTF. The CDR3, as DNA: TGTGCCAGCAGTCCAAACACTGTTCACTATGGCTACACCTTC.

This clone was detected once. CDR3 region: CASSWDRAHEQYF. Here the CDR3 DNA reads TGTGCCAGCAGCTGGGACAGGGCCCACGAGCAGTACTTC. J is TRBJ2-7 and V is TRBV5-6, with 9 bases aligning to TRBD1. After removal of 3 bases from V and 5 bases from J, the junction contained 3 bases not matched to a gene. Germline CDR1 and CDR2: SGHDT and YYEEEE. The CDR3 is 13 residues long.

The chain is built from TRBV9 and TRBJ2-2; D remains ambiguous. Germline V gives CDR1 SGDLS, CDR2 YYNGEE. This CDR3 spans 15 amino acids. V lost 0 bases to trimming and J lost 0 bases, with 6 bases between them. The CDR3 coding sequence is TGTGCCAGCAGCGTAGAACCGACGAACACCGGGGAGCTGTTTTTT. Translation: CASSVEPTNTGELFF.

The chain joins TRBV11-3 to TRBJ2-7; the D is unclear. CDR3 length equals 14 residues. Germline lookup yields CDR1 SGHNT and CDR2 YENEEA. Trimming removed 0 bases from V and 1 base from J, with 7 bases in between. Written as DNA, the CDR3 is TGTGCCAGCAGCTTAGAACACGGATCCTACGAGCAGTACTTC. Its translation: CASSLEHGSYEQYF.

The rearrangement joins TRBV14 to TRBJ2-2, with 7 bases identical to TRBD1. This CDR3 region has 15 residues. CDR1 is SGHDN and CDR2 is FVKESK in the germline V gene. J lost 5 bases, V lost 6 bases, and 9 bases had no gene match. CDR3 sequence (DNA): TGTGCCAGCAGAACAGACAGGGCTGGGACCGGGGAGCTGTTTTTT. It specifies CASRTDRAGTGELFF.

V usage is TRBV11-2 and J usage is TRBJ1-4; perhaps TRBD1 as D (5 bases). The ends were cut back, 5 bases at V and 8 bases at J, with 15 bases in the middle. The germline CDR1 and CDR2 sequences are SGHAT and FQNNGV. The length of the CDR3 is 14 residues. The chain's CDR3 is CASSDGLRGEKLFF. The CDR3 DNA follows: TGTGCCAGCAGCGACGGCCTGAGGGGCGAAAAACTGTTTTTT.